The rows below give T cell receptor beta chains drawn from one sample of a study of cytomegalovirus exposure and HLA in healthy donors. TCRdb's copy holds only in-frame clones and misses some; the assay was immunoSEQ multiplex PCR. The table includes about 58,000 clones, roughly 90% detected once. The sample comprised PBMCs. The source of these receptors is a man younger than 30 in good health and CMV-seronegative. Each CDR3 is given without its conserved first and last residue.

v_gene,j_gene,len,CDR3aa
TRBV4-1,TRBJ2-2,15,ASSQAKVTRNTGELF
TRBV9,TRBJ2-3,17,ASSKDTRQAFLSPDTQY
TRBV6-1,TRBJ1-1,12,ASSEAPGDPEAF
TRBV10-3,TRBJ1-1,16,AISESTRGTGRNTEAF
TRBV7-3,TRBJ2-3,11,ASSPSRADTQY
TRBV7-2,TRBJ2-7,10,ASSSFTYEQY
TRBV5-1,TRBJ1-2,12,ASSRTGGGDGYT
TRBV4-2,TRBJ2-1,15,ASSQRGVSGSGNEQF
TRBV11-2,TRBJ2-5,14,ASSSPRTGGQETQY
TRBV19,TRBJ1-1,12,ASSIGRGNTEAF
TRBV29-1,TRBJ2-1,12,SVEGVGSYNEQF
TRBV4-1,TRBJ1-2,15,ASSQVGKGRREDFNT
TRBV5-8,TRBJ2-3,10,ASSQYTDTQY
TRBV5-6,TRBJ1-1,13,ASRTQISGFSEAF
TRBV2,TRBJ2-2,9,ASRAAGELF
TRBV2,TRBJ2-3,10,ASRGPAGTQY
TRBV2,TRBJ2-1,13,ASSGGQVDGYEQF
TRBV7-9,TRBJ2-3,11,ASSHLQAYTQY
TRBV6-5,TRBJ2-7,14,ASSYFAGTSAYEQY
TRBV7-3,TRBJ2-1,13,ASSFTSGVRNEQF
TRBV11-2,TRBJ1-4,15,ASSIHRAGGPNEKLF
TRBV10-3,TRBJ2-1,14,AISTPTSGGYNEQF
TRBV11-2,TRBJ2-7,11,ASSPGASYEQY
TRBV4-2,TRBJ1-5,13,ASSQLAVNNQPQH
TRBV25-1,TRBJ2-3,15,ASSEMGSGLVTDTQY
TRBV5-8,TRBJ2-7,11,ASRDRERYEQY
TRBV7-8,TRBJ2-2,14,ASSLRGLLGTGELF
TRBV5-1,TRBJ1-2,13,ASSLSGDREGGYT
TRBV9,TRBJ2-2,14,ASSVGLAGSTGELF
TRBV6-1,TRBJ1-5,12,ASSGQGGNQPQH
TRBV27,TRBJ1-5,13,ASSSPGRGIRAQH
TRBV5-1,TRBJ1-1,12,ASGPGGGTAEAF
TRBV6-5,TRBJ2-7,13,ASSSPAEGRYEQY
TRBV27,TRBJ2-1,13,ASSSSGSSYNEQF
TRBV19,TRBJ2-5,12,ASSAGQNQETQY
TRBV27,TRBJ2-7,11,ASSLGGHGEQY
TRBV11-2,TRBJ2-5,14,ASSKSLAGDRETQY
TRBV5-1,TRBJ2-3,12,ASSLDSGTDTQY
TRBV7-8,TRBJ2-7,13,ASSFGQPATYEQY
TRBV18,TRBJ2-1,14,ASSPDTSGRGREQF
TRBV11-3,TRBJ1-1,11,ASSLEEGAEAF